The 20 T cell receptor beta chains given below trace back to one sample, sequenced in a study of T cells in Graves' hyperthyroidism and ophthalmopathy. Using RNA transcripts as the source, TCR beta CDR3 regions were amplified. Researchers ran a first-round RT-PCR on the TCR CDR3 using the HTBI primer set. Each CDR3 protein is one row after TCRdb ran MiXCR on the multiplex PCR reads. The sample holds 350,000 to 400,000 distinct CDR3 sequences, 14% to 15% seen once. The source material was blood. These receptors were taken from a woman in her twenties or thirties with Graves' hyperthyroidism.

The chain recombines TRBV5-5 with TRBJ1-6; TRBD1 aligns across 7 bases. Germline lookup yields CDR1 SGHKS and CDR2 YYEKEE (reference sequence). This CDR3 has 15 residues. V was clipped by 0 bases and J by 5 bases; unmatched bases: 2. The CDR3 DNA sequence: TGTGCCAGCAGCTTGGAAGGGGGCAATAATTCACCCCTCCACTTT. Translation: CASSLEGGNNSPLHF.

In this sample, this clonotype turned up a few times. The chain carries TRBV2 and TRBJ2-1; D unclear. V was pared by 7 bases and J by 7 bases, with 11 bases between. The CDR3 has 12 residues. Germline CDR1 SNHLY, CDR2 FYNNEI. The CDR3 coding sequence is TGTGCCAGCACCCTAAGAAGTAATGAGCAGTTCTTC. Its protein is CASTLRSNEQFF.

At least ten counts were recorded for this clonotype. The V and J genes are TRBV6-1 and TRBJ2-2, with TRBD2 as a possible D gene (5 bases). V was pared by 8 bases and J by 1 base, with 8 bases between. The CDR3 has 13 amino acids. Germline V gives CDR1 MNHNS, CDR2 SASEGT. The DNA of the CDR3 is TGTGCCAGCTCTCGGGGGAACACCGGGGAGCTGTTTTTT. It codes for CASSRGNTGELFF.

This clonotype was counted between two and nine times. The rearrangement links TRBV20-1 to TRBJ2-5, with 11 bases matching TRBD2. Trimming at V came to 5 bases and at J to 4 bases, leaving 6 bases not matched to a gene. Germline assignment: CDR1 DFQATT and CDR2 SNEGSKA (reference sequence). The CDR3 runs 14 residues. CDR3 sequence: CSAAHGTSGETQYF. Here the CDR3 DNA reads TGCAGTGCTGCGCACGGGACTAGCGGAGAGACCCAGTACTTC.

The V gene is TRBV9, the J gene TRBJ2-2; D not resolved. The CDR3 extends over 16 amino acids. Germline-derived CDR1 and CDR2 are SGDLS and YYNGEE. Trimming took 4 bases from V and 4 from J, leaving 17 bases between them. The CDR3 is CASSPRTTASTGELFF. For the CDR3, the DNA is TGTGCCAGCAGCCCGCGGACGACCGCCTCCACCGGGGAGCTGTTTTTT.

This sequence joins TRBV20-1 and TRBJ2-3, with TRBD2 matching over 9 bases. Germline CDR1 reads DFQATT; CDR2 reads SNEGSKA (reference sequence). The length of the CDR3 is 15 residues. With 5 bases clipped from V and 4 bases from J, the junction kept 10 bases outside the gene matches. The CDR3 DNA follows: TGCAGTGCTCGTACCTCTAGCGGGATTCCAGATACGCAGTATTTT. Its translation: CSARTSSGIPDTQYF.

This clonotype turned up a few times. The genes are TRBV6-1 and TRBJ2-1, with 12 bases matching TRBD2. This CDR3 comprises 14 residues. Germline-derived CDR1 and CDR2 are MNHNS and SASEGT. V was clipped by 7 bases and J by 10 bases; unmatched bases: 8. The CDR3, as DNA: TGTGCCAGCAAGCTAGCGGGGGGGCCGGTGGAGCAGTTCTTC. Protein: CASKLAGGPVEQFF.

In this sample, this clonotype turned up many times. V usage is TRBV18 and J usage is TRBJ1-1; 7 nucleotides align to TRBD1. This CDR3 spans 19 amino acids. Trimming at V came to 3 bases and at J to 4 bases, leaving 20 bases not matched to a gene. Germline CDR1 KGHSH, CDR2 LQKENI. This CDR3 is CASSPQGQRGTLGATEAFF. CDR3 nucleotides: TGTGCCAGCTCACCCCAGGGACAGAGGGGGACATTGGGAGCCACTGAAGCTTTCTTT.

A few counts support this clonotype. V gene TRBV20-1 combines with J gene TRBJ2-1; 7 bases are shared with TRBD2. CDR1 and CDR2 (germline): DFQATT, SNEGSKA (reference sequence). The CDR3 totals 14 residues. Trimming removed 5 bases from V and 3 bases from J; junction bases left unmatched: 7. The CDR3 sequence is CSARGGRVYNEQFF. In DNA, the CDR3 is TGCAGTGCTCGAGGTGGGAGGGTCTACAATGAGCAGTTCTTC.

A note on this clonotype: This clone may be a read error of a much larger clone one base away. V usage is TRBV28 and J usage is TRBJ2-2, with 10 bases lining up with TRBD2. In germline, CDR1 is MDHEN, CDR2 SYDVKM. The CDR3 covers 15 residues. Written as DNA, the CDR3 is TGTGCCATAAAGCTAGCGGGAGTCGCGACCGGGGAGCCGTTTTTT. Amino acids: CAIKLAGVATGEPFF.

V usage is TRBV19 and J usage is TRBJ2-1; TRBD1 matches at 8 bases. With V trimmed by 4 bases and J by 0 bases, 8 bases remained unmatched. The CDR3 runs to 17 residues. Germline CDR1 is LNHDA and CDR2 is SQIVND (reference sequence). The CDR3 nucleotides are TGTGCCAGTAGTAAGATACAGGGGGTAAGCTCCTACAATGAGCAGTTCTTC. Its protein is CASSKIQGVSSYNEQFF.

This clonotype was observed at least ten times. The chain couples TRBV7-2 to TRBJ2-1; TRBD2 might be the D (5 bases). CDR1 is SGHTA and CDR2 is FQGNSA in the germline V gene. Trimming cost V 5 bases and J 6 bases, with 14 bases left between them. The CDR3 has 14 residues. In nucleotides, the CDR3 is TGTGCCAGCAGCCCCCGGATGAGGGTCAATGAGCAGTTCTTC. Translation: CASSPRMRVNEQFF.

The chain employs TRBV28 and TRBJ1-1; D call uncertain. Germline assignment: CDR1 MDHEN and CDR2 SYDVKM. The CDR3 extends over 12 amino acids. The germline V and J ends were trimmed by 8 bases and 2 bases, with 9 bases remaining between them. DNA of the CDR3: TGTGCCAGCGGGTCGGTAAACACTGAAGCTTTCTTT. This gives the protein CASGSVNTEAFF.

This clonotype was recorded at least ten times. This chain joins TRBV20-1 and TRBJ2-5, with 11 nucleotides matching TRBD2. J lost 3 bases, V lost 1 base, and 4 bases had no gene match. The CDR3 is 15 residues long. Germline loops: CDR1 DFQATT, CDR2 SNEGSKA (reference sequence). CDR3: CSARATLAGEETQYF. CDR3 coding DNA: TGCAGTGCTAGAGCCACACTAGCGGGAGAAGAGACCCAGTACTTC.

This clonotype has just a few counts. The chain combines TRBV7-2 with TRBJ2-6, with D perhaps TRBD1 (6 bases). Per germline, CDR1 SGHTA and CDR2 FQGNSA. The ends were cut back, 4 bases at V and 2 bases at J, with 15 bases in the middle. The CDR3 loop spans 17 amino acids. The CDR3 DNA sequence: TGTGCCAGCAGCTCAGCACAAAACAGGGCTGGGGCCAACGTCCTGACTTTC. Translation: CASSSAQNRAGANVLTF.

The CDR3 sequence is CATGLAGATYNEQFF. In DNA, the CDR3 is TGTGCCACGGGACTAGCGGGAGCCACCTACAATGAGCAGTTCTTC. This chain joins TRBV15 and TRBJ2-1; 14 bases align to TRBD2. J lost 2 bases, V lost 9 bases, and 3 bases had no gene match. The CDR3 runs to 15 residues. The germline CDR1 and CDR2 sequences are LNHNV and YYDKDF (reference sequence).

This CDR3 is CASQTSGAYEQYF. The CDR3 nucleotides are TGTGCCAGTCAGACTAGCGGAGCCTACGAGCAGTACTTC. The rearrangement uses TRBV12-3 or TRBV12-4 and TRBJ2-7; 9 bases align to TRBD2. The V segment lost 9 bases and the J segment 2 bases; nucleotides outside the gene matches: 5. The CDR3 runs to 13 residues.

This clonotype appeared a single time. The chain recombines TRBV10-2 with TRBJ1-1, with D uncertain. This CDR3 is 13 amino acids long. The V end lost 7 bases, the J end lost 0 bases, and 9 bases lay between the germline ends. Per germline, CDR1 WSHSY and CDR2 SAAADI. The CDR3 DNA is TGCGCCAGCAACCCGGAACTGAACACTGAAGCTTTCTTT. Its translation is CASNPELNTEAFF.

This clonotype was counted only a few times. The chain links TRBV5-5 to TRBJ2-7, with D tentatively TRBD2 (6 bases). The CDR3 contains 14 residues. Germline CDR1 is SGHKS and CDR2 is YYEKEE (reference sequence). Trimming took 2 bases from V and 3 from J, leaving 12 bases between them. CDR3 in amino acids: CASSLRERGYEQYF. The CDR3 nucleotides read TGTGCCAGCAGCTTACGGGAGAGGGGCTACGAGCAGTACTTC.

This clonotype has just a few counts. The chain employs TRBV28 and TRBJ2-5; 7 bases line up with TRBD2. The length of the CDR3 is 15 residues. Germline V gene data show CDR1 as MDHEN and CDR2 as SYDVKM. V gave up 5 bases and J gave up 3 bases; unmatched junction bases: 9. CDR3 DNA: TGTGCCAGCAGTCTACTCGGACTAGAAGAAGAGACCCAGTACTTC. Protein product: CASSLLGLEEETQYF.